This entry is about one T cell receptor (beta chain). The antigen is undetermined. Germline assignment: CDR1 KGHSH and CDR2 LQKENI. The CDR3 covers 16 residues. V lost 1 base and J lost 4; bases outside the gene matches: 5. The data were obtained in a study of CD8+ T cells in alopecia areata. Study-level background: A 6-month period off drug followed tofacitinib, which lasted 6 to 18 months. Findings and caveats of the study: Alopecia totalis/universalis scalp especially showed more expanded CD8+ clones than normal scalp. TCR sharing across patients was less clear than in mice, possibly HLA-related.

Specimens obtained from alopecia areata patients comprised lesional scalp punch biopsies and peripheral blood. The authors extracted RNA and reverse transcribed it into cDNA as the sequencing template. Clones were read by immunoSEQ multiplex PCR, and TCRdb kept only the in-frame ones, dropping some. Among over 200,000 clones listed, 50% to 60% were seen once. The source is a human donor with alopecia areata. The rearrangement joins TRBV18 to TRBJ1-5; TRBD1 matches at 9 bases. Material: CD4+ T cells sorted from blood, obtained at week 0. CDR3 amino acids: CASSPRGQGENQPQHF. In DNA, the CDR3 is TGTGCCAGCTCACCACGGGGACAGGGAGAAAATCAGCCCCAGCATTTT.